The 17 T cell receptor beta chains reported below all come from one sample, sequenced in a study of cytomegalovirus exposure and HLA in healthy donors (dated by TCRdb to about 2017). Receptor libraries were prepared by the immunoSEQ multiplex PCR assay. The multiplex PCR relied on a mix of 60 forward primers for TCR Vbeta segments and 13 reverse primers for TCR Jbeta segments. TCRdb stores this immuneACCESS table with in-frame sequences only. Part of the clones is absent; in the studies checked, under half of the shortfall reflects unresolved V genes, and no reason is known for the rest. The sample data list approximately 210,000 clones, and roughly four fifths of these were observed just once. The ten largest clones represent 1.5% to 2% of the sample. Sequenced input: PBMCs. The receptors shown here come from a man younger than 30 in good health and CMV-seronegative.

J is TRBJ2-5 and V is TRBV7-9; 8 bases are shared with TRBD2. Germline V lookup: CDR1 SEHNR, CDR2 FQNEAQ (reference sequence). Unmatched junction bases numbered 7, after V lost 5 bases and J lost 5 bases. The length of the CDR3 is 14 residues. CDR3 protein: CASSRPGGRETQYF. CDR3 coding DNA: TGTGCCAGCAGCCGTCCGGGGGGGCGGGAGACCCAGTACTTC.

The J gene is TRBJ2-4, the V gene TRBV11-3, with D maybe TRBD2 (6 bases). Germline V gene data show CDR1 as SGHNT and CDR2 as YENEEA. Trimming stripped 1 base from V and 5 bases from J, with 9 bases between. This CDR3 contains 14 residues. CDR3 sequence (DNA): TGTGCCAGCAGCTTAGGGGCTAGCGAAAACATTCAGTACTTC. Translated: CASSLGASENIQYF.

This chain connects TRBV2 to TRBJ1-5, with 7 bases aligning to TRBD1. V was pared by 3 bases and J by 6 bases, with 5 bases of the junction left unmatched. The CDR3 runs to 14 residues. Germline lookup yields CDR1 SNHLY and CDR2 FYNNEI. The CDR3 DNA sequence: TGTGCCAGCAGTGACAGGGGGGTTGGTCAGCCCCAGCATTTT. This encodes CASSDRGVGQPQHF. The entire variable domain, with the rest obtained from reference TRBV2 and TRBJ1-5, is as follows: EPEVTQTPSHQVTQMGQEVILRCVPISNHLYFYWYRQILGQKVEFLVSFYNNEISEKSEIFDDQFSVERPDGSNFTLKIRSTKLEDSAMYFCASSDRGVGQPQHFGDGTRLSIL.

This chain connects TRBV29-1 to TRBJ2-1; D not resolved. The CDR3 loop spans 12 amino acids. CDR1 is SQVTM and CDR2 is ANQGSEA in the germline V gene. V was shortened by 6 bases and J by 5 bases, with 11 bases between the two germline ends. The CDR3 loop reads CSVLDTDNEQFF. CDR3 nucleotide sequence: TGCAGCGTCCTTGACACCGACAATGAGCAGTTCTTC.

This clone was observed once. V is TRBV15 and J is TRBJ1-3; 7 nucleotides agree with TRBD1. There are 14 residues in the CDR3. V lost 5 bases to trimming and J lost 4 bases; unmatched junction nucleotides: 5. Germline V lookup: CDR1 LNHNV, CDR2 YYDKDF (reference sequence). In DNA form, the CDR3 reads TGTGCCACCAGCCATACAGGGGTAGGAAACACCATATATTTT. Encoded protein: CATSHTGVGNTIYF.

The chain joins TRBV7-9 to TRBJ2-3, with 9 bases fitting TRBD2. Per the germline V gene, CDR1 is SEHNR and CDR2 is FQNEAQ (reference sequence). With V trimmed by 0 bases and J by 1 base, 5 bases remained unmatched. CDR3 length: 17 residues. The CDR3 protein is CASSLARAGGRTDTQYF. In DNA, the CDR3 is TGTGCCAGCAGCTTAGCTCGAGCGGGGGGACGCACAGATACGCAGTATTTT.

The gene calls are TRBV7-3 and TRBJ2-7; TRBD1 aligns across 8 bases. The V gene end was trimmed by 5 bases and the J gene end by 4 bases; junction bases not matched to a gene: 10. The CDR3 length is 15 residues. CDR1 SGHTA and CDR2 FQGTGA come from the germline V gene. CDR3 residues: CASSEGTGREYEQYF. CDR3 bases: TGTGCCAGCAGCGAAGGGACAGGACGCGAGTACGAGCAGTACTTC.

This chain uses TRBV7-2 with TRBJ2-1; 12 bases match TRBD2. J gave up 8 bases and V 6 bases, and 11 bases lay outside the gene matches. CDR1 and CDR2 from the germline V gene are SGHTA and FQGNSA. The CDR3 extends over 16 amino acids. The DNA for the CDR3 is TGTGCCAGCAGACGGAGGACTAGCGGGGTTTGGGATGAGCAGTTCTTC. Translation: CASRRRTSGVWDEQFF. Together with reference TRBV7-2 and TRBJ2-1, the CDR3 gives the full variable domain: GAGVSQSPSNKVTEKGKDVELRCDPISGHTALYWYRQSLGQGLEFLIYFQGNSAPDKSGLPSDRFSAERTGGSVSTLTIQRTQQEDSAVYLCASRRRTSGVWDEQFFGPGTRLTVL.

This chain uses TRBV5-4 with TRBJ2-3; 10 bases fit TRBD1. The CDR3 totals 17 residues. Unmatched junction bases numbered 10, after V lost 0 bases and J lost 6 bases. Per the germline V gene, CDR1 is SGHNT and CDR2 is YYREEE (reference sequence). The CDR3 protein is CASSLVGQGSGKDTQYF. As DNA, the CDR3 is TGTGCCAGCAGCTTGGTGGGACAGGGGTCAGGGAAGGATACGCAGTATTTT.

V usage is TRBV6-5 and J usage is TRBJ1-2; D is perhaps TRBD1 (6 bases). The germline CDR1 and CDR2 sequences are MNHEY and SVGAGI. CDR3 size: 15 residues. V was pared by 2 bases and J by 0 bases, with 10 bases between. In DNA form, the CDR3 reads TGTGCCAGCAGTTACGGCAGGGGAGCTAACTATGGCTACACCTTC. This sequence encodes CASSYGRGANYGYTF.

The rearrangement joins TRBV18 to TRBJ2-3; 11 bases are a match to TRBD2. After removal of 3 bases from V and 3 bases from J, the junction contained 2 bases not matched to a gene. This CDR3 has 15 residues. Germline CDR1 is KGHSH and CDR2 is LQKENI. DNA for the CDR3: TGTGCCAGCTCACCGACTAGCGGGGTGACAGATACGCAGTATTTT. This codes for CASSPTSGVTDTQYF.

V is TRBV7-2 and J is TRBJ2-1; unclear D gene. This CDR3 has 15 residues. V lost 5 bases to trimming and J lost 5 bases, with 16 bases between them. Germline lookup yields CDR1 SGHTA and CDR2 FQGNSA. The CDR3 coding sequence is TGTGCCAGCAGCCCGTCTCTCTCGAGGAACAATGAGCAGTTCTTC. It translates to CASSPSLSRNNEQFF.

CDR3 DNA: TGTGCCAGCAGGTCTTCCGGGACACGCAACACTGAAGCTTTCTTT. This codes for CASRSSGTRNTEAFF. V and J are TRBV6-5 and TRBJ1-1; possible D gene TRBD1, 6 bases. Germline V gene lookup returns CDR1 MNHEY and CDR2 SVGAGI. This CDR3 is 15 amino acids long. Between the trimmed V and J ends, which lost 6 bases and 2 bases, there was a span of 16 bases.

This clone was counted only a few times. The genes are TRBV7-9 and TRBJ2-7; D remains unclear. There are 12 residues in the CDR3. Trimming stripped 0 bases from V and 6 bases from J, with 6 bases between. Looked up from germline, CDR1 is SEHNR and CDR2 is FQNEAQ (reference sequence). This chain's CDR3 is CASSLAGTEQYF. The CDR3 coding sequence is TGTGCCAGCAGCTTAGCGGGCACCGAGCAGTACTTC.

The rearrangement uses TRBV7-9 and TRBJ2-2; D is undetermined. This CDR3 is built from 16 residues. V was trimmed by 0 bases and J by 3 bases, leaving 11 bases between them. Germline CDR1 SEHNR, CDR2 FQNEAQ (reference sequence). The CDR3 DNA is TGTGCCAGCAGCTTAGCGATTATAGTGGACACCGGGGAGCTGTTTTTT. Its translation: CASSLAIIVDTGELFF.

This clone was picked up one time. V is TRBV7-2 and J is TRBJ1-4; TRBD1 matches 8 bases. The V gene end was trimmed by 5 bases and the J gene end by 10 bases; junction bases not matched to a gene: 9. Germline assignment: CDR1 SGHTA and CDR2 FQGNSA. This CDR3 spans 14 amino acids. The CDR3 protein is CASSPYADRAKLFF. As DNA, the CDR3 is TGTGCCAGCAGCCCTTACGCGGACAGGGCAAAACTGTTTTTT.

The V and J genes are TRBV5-1 and TRBJ2-2; no definite D call. CDR3 length: 16 amino acids. Germline assignment: CDR1 SGHRS and CDR2 YFSETQ. V lost 4 bases, J lost 2 bases, and 15 bases lay in between. The CDR3 DNA sequence: TGCGCCAGCAGCCTGGGCCTGGGCCTCAACACCGGGGAGCTGTTTTTT. As protein: CASSLGLGLNTGELFF.